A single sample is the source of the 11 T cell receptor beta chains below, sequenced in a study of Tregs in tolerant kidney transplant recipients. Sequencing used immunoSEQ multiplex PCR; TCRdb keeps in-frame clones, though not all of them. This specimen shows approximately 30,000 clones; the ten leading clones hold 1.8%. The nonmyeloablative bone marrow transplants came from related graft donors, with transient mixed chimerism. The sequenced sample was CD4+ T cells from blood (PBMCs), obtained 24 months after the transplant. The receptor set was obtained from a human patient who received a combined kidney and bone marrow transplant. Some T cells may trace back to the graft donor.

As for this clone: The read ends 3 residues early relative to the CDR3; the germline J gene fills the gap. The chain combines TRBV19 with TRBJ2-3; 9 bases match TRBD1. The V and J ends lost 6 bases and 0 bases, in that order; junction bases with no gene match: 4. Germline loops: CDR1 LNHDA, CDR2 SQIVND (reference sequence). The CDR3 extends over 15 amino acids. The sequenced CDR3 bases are TGTGCCAGTAGAAACAGGGGGCGAAGCACAGATACG. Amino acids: CASRNRGRSTDT. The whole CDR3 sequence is CASRNRGRSTDTQYF.

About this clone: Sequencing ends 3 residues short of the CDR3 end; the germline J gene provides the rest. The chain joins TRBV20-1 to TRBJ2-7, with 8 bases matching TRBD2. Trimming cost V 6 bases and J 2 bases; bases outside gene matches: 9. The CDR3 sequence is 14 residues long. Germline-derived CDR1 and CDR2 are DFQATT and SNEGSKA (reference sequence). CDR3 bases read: TGCAGTGCCCGGGTGGCGGGAGGACCCTACGAG. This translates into CSARVAGGPYE. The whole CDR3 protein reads CSARVAGGPYEQYF.

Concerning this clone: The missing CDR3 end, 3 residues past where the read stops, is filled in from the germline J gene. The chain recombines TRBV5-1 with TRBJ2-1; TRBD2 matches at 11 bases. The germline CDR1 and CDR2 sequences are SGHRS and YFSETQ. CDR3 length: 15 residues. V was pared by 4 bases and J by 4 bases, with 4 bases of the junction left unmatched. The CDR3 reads CASSLGLAEYNEQFF. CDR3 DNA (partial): TGCGCCAGCAGCCTGGGACTAGCGGAGTACAATGAG.

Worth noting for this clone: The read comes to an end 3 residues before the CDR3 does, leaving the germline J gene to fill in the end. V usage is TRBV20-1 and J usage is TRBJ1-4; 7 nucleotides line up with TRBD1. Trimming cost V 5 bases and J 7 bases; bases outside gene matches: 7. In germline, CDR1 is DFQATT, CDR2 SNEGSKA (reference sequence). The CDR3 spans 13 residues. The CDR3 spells CSAPTQGSEKLFF. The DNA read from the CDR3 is TGCAGTGCTCCCACACAGGGGAGTGAAAAA.

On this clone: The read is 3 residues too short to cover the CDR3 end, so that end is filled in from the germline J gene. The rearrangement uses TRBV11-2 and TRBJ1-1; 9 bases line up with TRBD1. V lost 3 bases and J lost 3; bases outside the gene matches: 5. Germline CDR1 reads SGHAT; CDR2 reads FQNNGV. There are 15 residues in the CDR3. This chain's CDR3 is CASSFTGGAHTEAFF. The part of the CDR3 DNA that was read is TGTGCCAGCAGCTTTACAGGGGGCGCACACACTGAA. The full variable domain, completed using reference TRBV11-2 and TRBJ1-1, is EAGVAQSPRYKIIEKRQSVAFWCNPISGHATLYWYQQILGQGPKLLIQFQNNGVVDDSQLPKDRFSAERLKGVDSTLKIQPAKLEDSAVYLCASSFTGGAHTEAFFGQGTRLTVV.

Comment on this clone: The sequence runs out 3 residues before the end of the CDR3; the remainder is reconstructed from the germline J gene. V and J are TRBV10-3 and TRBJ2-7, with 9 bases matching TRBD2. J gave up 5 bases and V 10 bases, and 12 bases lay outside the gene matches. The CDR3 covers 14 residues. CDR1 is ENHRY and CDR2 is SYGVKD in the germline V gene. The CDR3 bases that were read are TGTGCCACACGGTTGCGGGAGGGCCTGAACGAG. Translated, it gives CATRLREGLNE. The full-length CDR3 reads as CATRLREGLNEQYF.

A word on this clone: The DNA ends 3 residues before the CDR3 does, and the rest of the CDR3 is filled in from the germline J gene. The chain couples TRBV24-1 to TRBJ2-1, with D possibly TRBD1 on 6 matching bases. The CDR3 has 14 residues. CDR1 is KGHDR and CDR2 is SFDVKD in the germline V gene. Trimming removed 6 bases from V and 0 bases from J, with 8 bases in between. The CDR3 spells CATSSGVSYNEQFF. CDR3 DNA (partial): TGTGCCACCAGTTCAGGGGTCTCCTACAATGAG.

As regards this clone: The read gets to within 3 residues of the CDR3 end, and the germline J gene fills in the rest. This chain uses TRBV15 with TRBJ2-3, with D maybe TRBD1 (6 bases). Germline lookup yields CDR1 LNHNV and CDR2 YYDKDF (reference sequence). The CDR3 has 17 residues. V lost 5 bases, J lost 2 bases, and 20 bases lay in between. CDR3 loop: CATSSSRGSGATDTQYF. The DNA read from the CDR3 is TGTGCCACCAGCTCCTCCCGAGGGTCAGGGGCCACAGATACG.

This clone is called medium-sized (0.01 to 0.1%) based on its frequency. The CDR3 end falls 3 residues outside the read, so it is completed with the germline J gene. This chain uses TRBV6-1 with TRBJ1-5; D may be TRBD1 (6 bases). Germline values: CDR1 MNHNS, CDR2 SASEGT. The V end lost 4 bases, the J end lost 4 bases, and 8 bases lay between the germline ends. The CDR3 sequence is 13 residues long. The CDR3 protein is CASSGTANQPQHF. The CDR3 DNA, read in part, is TGTGCCAGCAGTGGGACAGCAAATCAGCCC.

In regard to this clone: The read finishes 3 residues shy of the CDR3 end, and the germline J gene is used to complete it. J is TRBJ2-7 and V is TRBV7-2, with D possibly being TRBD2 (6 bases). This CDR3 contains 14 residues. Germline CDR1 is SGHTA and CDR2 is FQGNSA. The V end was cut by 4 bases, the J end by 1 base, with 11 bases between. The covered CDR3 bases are TGTGCCAGCAGCTCCCGACTAGAATCCTACGAG. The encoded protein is CASSSRLESYE. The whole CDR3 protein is CASSSRLESYEQYF.

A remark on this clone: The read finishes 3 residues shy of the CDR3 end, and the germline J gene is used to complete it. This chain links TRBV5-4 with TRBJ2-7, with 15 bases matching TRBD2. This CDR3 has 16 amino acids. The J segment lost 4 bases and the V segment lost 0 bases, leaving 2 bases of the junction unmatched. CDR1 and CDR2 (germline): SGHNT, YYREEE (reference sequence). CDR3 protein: CASSLAGTSGRYEQYF. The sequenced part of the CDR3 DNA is TGTGCCAGCAGCTTGGCGGGGACTAGCGGGAGGTACGAG.